The 12 T cell receptor beta chains listed next were all sequenced from one sample in a study of CD8 T cell repertoires and HIV-1 epitope variants. No antigen has been identified for these receptors. Here immunoSEQ multiplex PCR was the method, and the copy in TCRdb shows in-frame clones only, minus some. This table has thousands of clones, around 68% appearing once. Sequencing was carried out using cultured CD8+ T cells derived from PBMCs. The receptors come from a male donor with HIV.

This chain links TRBV28 with TRBJ2-7; D remains ambiguous. Germline CDR1 reads MDHEN; CDR2 reads SYDVKM. There are 16 residues in the CDR3. V gave up 3 bases and J gave up 2 bases, with 17 bases separating them. CDR3 loop: CASSFDPRYGTYEQYF. The CDR3 DNA follows: TGTGCCAGCAGTTTCGACCCCCGATATGGAACCTACGAGCAGTACTTC.

A few counts support this clone. The rearrangement links TRBV14 to TRBJ2-1; D remains unclear. Germline-derived CDR1 and CDR2 are SGHDN and FVKESK. The CDR3 is made up of 11 amino acids. The ends were cut back, 5 bases at V and 3 bases at J, with 2 bases in the middle. The CDR3 sequence is CASSFYNEQFF. The CDR3 coding sequence is TGTGCCAGCAGCTTCTACAATGAGCAGTTCTTC. Full variable domain (remainder filled in from reference TRBV14 and TRBJ2-1): EAGVTQFPSHSVIEKGQTVTLRCDPISGHDNLYWYRRVMGKEIKFLLHFVKESKQDESGMPNNRFLAERTGGTYSTLKVQPAELEDSGVYFCASSFYNEQFFGPGTRLTVL.

The V and J genes are TRBV28 and TRBJ2-7; the D is unclear. V was clipped by 3 bases and J by 0 bases, with 3 bases between them. Germline V CDR1 and CDR2: MDHEN, SYDVKM. This CDR3 is built from 12 residues. For the CDR3, the DNA is TGTGCCAGCAGTTTCAGCTCCTACGAGCAGTACTTC. It codes for CASSFSSYEQYF.

This chain links TRBV27 with TRBJ2-7; TRBD1 matches at 9 bases. Germline assignment: CDR1 MNHEY and CDR2 SMNVEV (reference sequence). This CDR3 is 15 amino acids long. V gave up 4 bases and J gave up 2 bases; unmatched junction bases: 6. The CDR3 loop reads CASSSGTGYPYEQYF. Written as DNA, the CDR3 is TGTGCCAGCAGTTCCGGGACAGGGTACCCCTACGAGCAGTACTTC.

This clone is judged large. This sequence joins TRBV15 and TRBJ1-1; D remains unclear. Germline V lookup: CDR1 LNHNV, CDR2 YYDKDF (reference sequence). Between the trimmed V and J ends, which lost 0 bases and 2 bases, there was a span of 10 bases. The CDR3 is 15 amino acids. CDR3 sequence: CATSRDRAPNTEAFF. As DNA, the CDR3 is TGTGCCACCAGCAGAGATAGGGCGCCAAACACTGAAGCTTTCTTT.

The rearrangement uses TRBV7-2 and TRBJ2-2, with D possibly matching TRBD2 (6 bases). The CDR3 runs 14 residues. Deletions cut 2 bases from V and 7 bases from J, with 11 bases between. Germline V gene lookup returns CDR1 SGHTA and CDR2 FQGNSA. CDR3 sequence (DNA): TGTGCCAGCAGCTTAACGCGGGGAAGCGGGGAGCTGTTTTTT. This codes for CASSLTRGSGELFF.

V is TRBV15 and J is TRBJ2-1; perhaps D is TRBD1 or TRBD2 (6 bases each). V shed 3 bases and J shed 10 bases, with 22 bases lying between them. The CDR3 has 16 residues. In germline, CDR1 is LNHNV, CDR2 YYDKDF (reference sequence). The chain's CDR3 is CATSSRLGGALVEQFF. CDR3 DNA: TGTGCCACCAGCAGTCGCCTCGGGGGCGCATTGGTGGAGCAGTTCTTC.

This sequence joins TRBV4-1 and TRBJ1-1; TRBD1 agrees at 8 bases. The CDR3 is 13 residues long. J was trimmed by 8 bases and V by 4 bases; bases with no gene match: 6. Germline V gives CDR1 MGHRA, CDR2 YSYEKL. The CDR3 DNA reads as TGCGCCAGCAGCCGTTTACAGGGGGAGGAAGCTTTCTTT. Its protein is CASSRLQGEEAFF.

The chain employs TRBV28 and TRBJ2-3, with D hard to call. The CDR3 extends over 14 amino acids. V was trimmed by 3 bases and J by 8 bases, leaving 15 bases between them. Germline V lookup: CDR1 MDHEN, CDR2 SYDVKM. CDR3 DNA: TGTGCCAGCAGTTTTTCCTATTTGCGCGTTACGCAGTATTTT. This translates into CASSFSYLRVTQYF.

This chain connects TRBV6-5 to TRBJ2-1; TRBD1 agrees at 8 bases. V was pared by 2 bases and J by 6 bases, with 9 bases of the junction left unmatched. CDR1 MNHEY and CDR2 SVGAGI come from the germline V gene. The CDR3 is 16 amino acids. The CDR3: CASSYKRTGNLNEQFF. As DNA, the CDR3 is TGTGCCAGCAGTTACAAAAGGACAGGGAATCTCAATGAGCAGTTCTTC.

The rearrangement uses TRBV5-4 and TRBJ1-2; no definite D call. The CDR3 extends over 16 amino acids. Germline assignment: CDR1 SGHNT and CDR2 YYREEE (reference sequence). Trimming shortened V by 4 bases and J by 3 bases, and 19 bases separated the two germline ends. CDR3 in DNA: TGTGCCAGCAGCCCTTGGCCGGTAGAATTGGACTATGGCTACACCTTC. This sequence encodes CASSPWPVELDYGYTF.

The count of this clone is one. The chain employs TRBV7-2 and TRBJ2-5, with TRBD2 as a possible D gene (5 bases). V lost 4 bases and J 2 bases, leaving 14 bases between the germline ends. This CDR3 spans 15 amino acids. Germline lookup yields CDR1 SGHTA and CDR2 FQGNSA. CDR3 in amino acids: CASSSAGIDQETQYF. CDR3 bases: TGTGCCAGCAGCTCCGCCGGGATAGATCAAGAGACCCAGTACTTC.